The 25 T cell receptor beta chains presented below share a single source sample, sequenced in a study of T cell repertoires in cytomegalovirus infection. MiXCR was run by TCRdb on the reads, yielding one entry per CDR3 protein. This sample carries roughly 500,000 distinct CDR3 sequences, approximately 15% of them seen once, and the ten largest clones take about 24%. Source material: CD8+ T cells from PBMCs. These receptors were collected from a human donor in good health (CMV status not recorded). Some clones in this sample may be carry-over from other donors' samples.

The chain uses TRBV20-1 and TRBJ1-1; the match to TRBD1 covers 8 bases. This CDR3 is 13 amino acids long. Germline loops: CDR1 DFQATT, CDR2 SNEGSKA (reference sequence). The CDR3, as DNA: TGCAGCGCATGGGACAGGTGGAACACTGAAGCTTTCTTT. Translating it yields CSAWDRWNTEAFF.

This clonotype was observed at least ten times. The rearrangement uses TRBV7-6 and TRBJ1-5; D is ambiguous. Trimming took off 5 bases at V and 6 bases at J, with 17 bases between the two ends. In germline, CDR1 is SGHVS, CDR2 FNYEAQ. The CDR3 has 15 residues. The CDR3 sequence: CASSQRAGFTQPQHF. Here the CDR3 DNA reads TGTGCCAGCAGCCAGCGGGCGGGGTTTACTCAGCCCCAGCATTTT.

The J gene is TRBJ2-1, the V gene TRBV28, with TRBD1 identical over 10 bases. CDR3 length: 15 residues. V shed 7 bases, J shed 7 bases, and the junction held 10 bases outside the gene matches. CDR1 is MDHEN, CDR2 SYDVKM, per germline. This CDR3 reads CASNPGTGAQNEQFF. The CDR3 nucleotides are TGTGCCAGCAACCCCGGGACAGGGGCACAGAATGAGCAGTTCTTC.

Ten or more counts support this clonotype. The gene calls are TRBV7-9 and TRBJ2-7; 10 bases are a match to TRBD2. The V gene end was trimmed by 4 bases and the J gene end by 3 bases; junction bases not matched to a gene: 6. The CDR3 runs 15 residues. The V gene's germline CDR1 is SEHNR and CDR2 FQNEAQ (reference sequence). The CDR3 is CASSSSLAGGYEQYF. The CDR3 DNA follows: TGTGCCAGCAGCTCCTCATTAGCGGGGGGCTACGAGCAGTACTTC.

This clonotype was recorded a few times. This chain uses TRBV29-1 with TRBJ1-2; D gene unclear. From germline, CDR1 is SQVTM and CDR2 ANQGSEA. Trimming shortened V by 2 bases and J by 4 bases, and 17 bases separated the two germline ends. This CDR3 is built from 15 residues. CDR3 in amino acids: CSVEFSSGKSYGYTF. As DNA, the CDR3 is TGCAGCGTTGAATTTTCTTCCGGGAAGAGCTATGGCTACACCTTC.

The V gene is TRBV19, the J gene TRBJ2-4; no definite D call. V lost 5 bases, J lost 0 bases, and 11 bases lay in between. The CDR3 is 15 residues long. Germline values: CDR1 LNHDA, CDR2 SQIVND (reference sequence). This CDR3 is CASSEEPGAKNIQYF. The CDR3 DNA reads TGTGCCAGTAGTGAGGAACCTGGAGCCAAAAACATTCAGTACTTC.

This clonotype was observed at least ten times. The CDR3 coding sequence is TGTGCCAGCAGCTTGGGAGCAGGGGAGGCTAACTATGGCTACACCTTC. It codes for CASSLGAGEANYGYTF. The gene calls are TRBV5-4 and TRBJ1-2, with TRBD1 as a possible D gene (6 bases). Germline CDR1 is SGHNT and CDR2 is YYREEE (reference sequence). The V end was cut by 0 bases, the J end by 0 bases, with 12 bases between. CDR3 length: 16 amino acids.

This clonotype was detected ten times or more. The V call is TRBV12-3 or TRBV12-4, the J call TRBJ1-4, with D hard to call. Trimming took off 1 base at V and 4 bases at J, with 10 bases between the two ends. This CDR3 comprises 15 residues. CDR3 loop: CASSLGSGYNEKLFF. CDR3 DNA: TGTGCCAGCAGTTTAGGTTCCGGGTATAATGAAAAACTGTTTTTT.

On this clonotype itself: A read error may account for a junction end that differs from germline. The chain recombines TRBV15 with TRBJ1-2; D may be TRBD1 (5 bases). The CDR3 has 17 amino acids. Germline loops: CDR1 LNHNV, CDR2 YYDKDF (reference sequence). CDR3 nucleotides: TGTGCCACCAGCAGGGGGGTTGAACGGGGACCGAACTATGTCTACACCTTC. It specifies CATSRGVERGPNYVYTF.

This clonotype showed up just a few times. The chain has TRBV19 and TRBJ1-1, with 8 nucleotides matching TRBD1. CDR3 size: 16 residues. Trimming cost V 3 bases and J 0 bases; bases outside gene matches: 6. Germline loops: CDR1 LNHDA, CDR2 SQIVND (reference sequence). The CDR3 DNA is TGTGCCAGTAGTATGGCCAGGGGGCGCCTGAACACTGAAGCTTTCTTT. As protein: CASSMARGRLNTEAFF.

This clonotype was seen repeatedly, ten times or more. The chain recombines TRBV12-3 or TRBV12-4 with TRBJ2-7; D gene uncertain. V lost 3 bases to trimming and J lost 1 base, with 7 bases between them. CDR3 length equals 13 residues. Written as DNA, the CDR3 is TGTGCCAGCAGTTTGATACAGTCCTACGAGCAGTACTTC. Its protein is CASSLIQSYEQYF.

The CDR3 is CATSKNPRTFTDTQYF. The CDR3, as DNA: TGTGCCACCAGCAAGAACCCGAGAACCTTCACAGATACGCAGTATTTT. J is TRBJ2-3 and V is TRBV15; D gene unclear. The germline V gene has CDR1 LNHNV and CDR2 YYDKDF (reference sequence). The V end was cut by 4 bases, the J end by 2 bases, with 16 bases between. The CDR3 has 16 residues.

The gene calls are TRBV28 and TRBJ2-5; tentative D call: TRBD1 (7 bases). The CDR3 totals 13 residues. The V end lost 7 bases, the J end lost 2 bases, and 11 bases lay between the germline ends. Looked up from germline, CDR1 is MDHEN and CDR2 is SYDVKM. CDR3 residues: CASTGGQQETQYF. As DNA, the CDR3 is TGTGCCAGCACCGGGGGACAGCAAGAGACCCAGTACTTC.

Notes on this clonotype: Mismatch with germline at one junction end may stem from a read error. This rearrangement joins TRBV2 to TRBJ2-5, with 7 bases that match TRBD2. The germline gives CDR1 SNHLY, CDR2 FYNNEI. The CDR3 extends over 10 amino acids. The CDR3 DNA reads TGTACCAGCGCAGCGGGAATCCAGTACTTC. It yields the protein CTSAAGIQYF.

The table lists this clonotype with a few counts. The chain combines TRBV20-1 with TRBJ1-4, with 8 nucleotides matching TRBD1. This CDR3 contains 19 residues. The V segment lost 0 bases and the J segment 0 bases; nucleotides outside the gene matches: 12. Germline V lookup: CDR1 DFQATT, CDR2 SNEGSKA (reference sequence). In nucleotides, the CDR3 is TGCAGTGCTAGAGATTGGACAGGGACAGTATATGCAACTAATGAAAAACTGTTTTTT. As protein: CSARDWTGTVYATNEKLFF.

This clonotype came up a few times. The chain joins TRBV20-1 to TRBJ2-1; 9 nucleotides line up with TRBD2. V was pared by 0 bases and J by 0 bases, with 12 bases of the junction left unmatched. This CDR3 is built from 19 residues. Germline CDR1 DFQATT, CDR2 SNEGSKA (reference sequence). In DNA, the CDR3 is TGCAGTGCTAGAGATGATCAAGCGGGAGGACCTAGCTCCTACAATGAGCAGTTCTTC. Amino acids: CSARDDQAGGPSSYNEQFF.

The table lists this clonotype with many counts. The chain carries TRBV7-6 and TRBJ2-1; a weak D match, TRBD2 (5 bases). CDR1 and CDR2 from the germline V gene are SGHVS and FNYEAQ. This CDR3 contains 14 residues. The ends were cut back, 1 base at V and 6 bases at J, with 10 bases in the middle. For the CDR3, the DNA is TGTGCCAGCAGCTTAGAGTCCAGCGGCAATGAGCAGTTCTTC. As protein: CASSLESSGNEQFF.

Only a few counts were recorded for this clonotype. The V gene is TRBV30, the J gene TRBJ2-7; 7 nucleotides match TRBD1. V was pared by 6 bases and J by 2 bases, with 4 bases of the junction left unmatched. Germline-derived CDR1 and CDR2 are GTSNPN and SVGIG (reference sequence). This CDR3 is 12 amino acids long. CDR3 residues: CACRDSAYEQYF. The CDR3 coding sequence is TGTGCCTGTCGGGACAGTGCCTACGAGCAGTACTTC.

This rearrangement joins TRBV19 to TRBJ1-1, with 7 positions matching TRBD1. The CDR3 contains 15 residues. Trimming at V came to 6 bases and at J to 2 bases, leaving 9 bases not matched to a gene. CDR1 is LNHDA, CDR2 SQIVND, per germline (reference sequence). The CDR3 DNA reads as TGTGCCAGTAGGGAGAGACAGGGTGGAAACACTGAAGCTTTCTTT. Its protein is CASRERQGGNTEAFF.

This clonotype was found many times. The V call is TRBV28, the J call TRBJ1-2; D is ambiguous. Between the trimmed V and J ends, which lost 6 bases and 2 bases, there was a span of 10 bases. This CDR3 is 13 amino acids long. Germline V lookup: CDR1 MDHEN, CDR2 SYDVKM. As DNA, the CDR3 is TGTGCCAGCAGCGATACAACCAACTATGGCTACACCTTC. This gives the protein CASSDTTNYGYTF.

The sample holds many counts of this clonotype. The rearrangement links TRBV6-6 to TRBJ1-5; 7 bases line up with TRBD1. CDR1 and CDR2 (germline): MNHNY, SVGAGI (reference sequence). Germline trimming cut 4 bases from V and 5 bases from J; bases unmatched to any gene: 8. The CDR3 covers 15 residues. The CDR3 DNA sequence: TGTGCCAGCAGTTCTCGGACAGGCAGCGATCAGCCCCAGCATTTT. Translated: CASSSRTGSDQPQHF.

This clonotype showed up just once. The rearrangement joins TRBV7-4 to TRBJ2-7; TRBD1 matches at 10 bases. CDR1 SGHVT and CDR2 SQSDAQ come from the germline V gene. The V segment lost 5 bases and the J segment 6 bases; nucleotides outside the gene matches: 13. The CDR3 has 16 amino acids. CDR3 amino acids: CASSDGTGVPWGEQYF. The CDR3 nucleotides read TGTGCCAGCAGCGACGGGACAGGGGTCCCCTGGGGCGAGCAGTACTTC.

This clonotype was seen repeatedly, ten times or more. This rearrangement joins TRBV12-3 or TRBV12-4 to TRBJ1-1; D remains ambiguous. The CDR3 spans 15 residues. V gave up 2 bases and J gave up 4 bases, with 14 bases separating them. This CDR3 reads CASSLILSWVTEAFF. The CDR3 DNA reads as TGTGCCAGCAGTTTAATCCTTAGCTGGGTCACTGAAGCTTTCTTT.

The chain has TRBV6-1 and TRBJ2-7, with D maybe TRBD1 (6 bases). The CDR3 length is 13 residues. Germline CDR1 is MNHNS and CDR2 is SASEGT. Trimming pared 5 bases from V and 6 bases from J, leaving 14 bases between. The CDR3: CASSSRDTPEQYF. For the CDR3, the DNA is TGTGCCAGCAGTTCCAGGGACACCCCCGAGCAGTACTTC.

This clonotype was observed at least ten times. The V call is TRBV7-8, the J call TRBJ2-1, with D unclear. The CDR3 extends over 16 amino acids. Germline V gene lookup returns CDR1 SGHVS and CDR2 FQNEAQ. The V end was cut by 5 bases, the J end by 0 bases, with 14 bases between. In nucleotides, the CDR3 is TGTGCCAGCAGCCAGCAAGGGATGAGCTCCTACAATGAGCAGTTCTTC. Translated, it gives CASSQQGMSSYNEQFF.